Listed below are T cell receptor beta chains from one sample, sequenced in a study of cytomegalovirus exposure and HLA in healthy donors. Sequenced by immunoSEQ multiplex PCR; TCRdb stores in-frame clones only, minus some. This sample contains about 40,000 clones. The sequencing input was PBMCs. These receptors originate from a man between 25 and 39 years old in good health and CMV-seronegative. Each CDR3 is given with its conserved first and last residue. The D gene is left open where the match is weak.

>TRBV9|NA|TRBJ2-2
CASSVAGSNTGELFF
TGTGCCAGCAGCGTAGCAGGGTCGAACACCGGGGAGCTGTTTTTT
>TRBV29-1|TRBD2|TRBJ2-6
CSVEGRGRRANVLTF
TGCAGCGTTGAAGGGCGGGGGAGGCGGGCCAACGTCCTGACTTTC
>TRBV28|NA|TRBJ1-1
CASIPWGGGTEAFF
TGTGCCAGCATTCCTTGGGGAGGAGGCACTGAAGCTTTCTTT
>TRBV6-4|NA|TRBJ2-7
CASSVEQGYEQYF
TGTGCCAGCAGTGTCGAGCAGGGTTACGAGCAGTACTTC
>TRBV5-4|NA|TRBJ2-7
CASSLDISSYEQYF
TGTGCCAGCAGCTTGGACATTTCGTCCTACGAGCAGTACTTC
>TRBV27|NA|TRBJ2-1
CASSLSPGGNEQFF
TGTGCCAGCAGTTTATCGCCTGGGGGGAATGAGCAGTTCTTC
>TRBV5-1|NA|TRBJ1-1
CASRHPGQPNTEAFF
TGCGCCAGCAGGCACCCCGGACAGCCGAACACTGAAGCTTTCTTT
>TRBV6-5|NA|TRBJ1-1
CASSLQEKAFF
TGTGCCAGCAGCCTACAGGAGAAAGCTTTCTTT
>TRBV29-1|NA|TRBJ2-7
CSVASGNREQYF
TGCAGCGTGGCTTCAGGGAACCGCGAGCAGTACTTC
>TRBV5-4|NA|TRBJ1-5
CASSLEPPVGPDQPQHF
TGTGCCAGCAGCTTGGAACCCCCTGTTGGGCCCGATCAGCCCCAGCATTTT
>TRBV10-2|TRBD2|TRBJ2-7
CASSDSLGLAGVGEQYF
TGCGCCAGCAGTGATTCACTGGGACTAGCGGGAGTCGGGGAGCAGTACTTC
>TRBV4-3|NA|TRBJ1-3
CASSPGDSGNTIYF
TGCGCCAGCAGCCCAGGGGACTCTGGAAACACCATATATTTT
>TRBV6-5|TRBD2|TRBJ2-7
CASTKAGLPYEQYF
TGTGCCAGCACCAAAGCGGGACTTCCCTACGAGCAGTACTTC
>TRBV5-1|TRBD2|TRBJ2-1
CASSLVASGGANEQFF
TGCGCCAGCAGCTTGGTCGCTAGCGGGGGAGCCAATGAGCAGTTCTTC
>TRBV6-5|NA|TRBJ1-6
CASRDMNSPLHF
TGTGCCAGCAGGGACATGAATTCACCCCTCCACTTT
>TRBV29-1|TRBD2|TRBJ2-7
CSVRTSGRSHEQYF
TGCAGCGTCAGAACTAGCGGGAGGTCCCACGAGCAGTACTTC
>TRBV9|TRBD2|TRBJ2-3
CASSPRPTTSGTSTDTQYF
TGTGCCAGCAGCCCCCGACCCACTACTAGCGGAACTAGCACAGATACGCAGTATTTT
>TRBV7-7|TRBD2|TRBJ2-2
CASSLVRGGTGELFF
TGTGCTAGCAGCTTAGTACGGGGGGGCACCGGGGAGCTGTTTTTT
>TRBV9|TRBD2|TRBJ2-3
CASSPLAGERTDTQYF
TGTGCCAGCAGCCCATTAGCGGGGGAGCGCACAGATACGCAGTATTTT
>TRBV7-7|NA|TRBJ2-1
CASSLLGGGYNNEQFF
TGTGCTAGCAGCTTGTTAGGGGGGGGATACAACAATGAGCAGTTCTTC
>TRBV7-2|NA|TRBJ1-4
CASSLTATNEKLFF
TGTGCCAGCAGCTTGACAGCAACTAATGAAAAACTGTTTTTT
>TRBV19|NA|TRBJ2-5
CASSIQGTQETQYF
TGTGCCAGTAGCATACAGGGTACGCAAGAGACCCAGTACTTC
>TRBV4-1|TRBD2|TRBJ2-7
CASTLTGRTSGRREQYF
TGCGCCAGCACCCTTACAGGGAGGACTAGCGGGAGAAGGGAGCAGTACTTC
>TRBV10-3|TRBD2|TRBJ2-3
CAISESLAGGYSTDTQYF
TGTGCCATCAGTGAGTCTCTCGCGGGAGGATATAGCACAGATACGCAGTATTTT
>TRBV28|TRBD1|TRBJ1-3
CASSSTGGPGNTIYF
TGTGCCAGCAGTTCGACAGGGGGCCCTGGAAACACCATATATTTT
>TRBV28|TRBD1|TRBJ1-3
CASSLSGTGADTIYF
TGTGCCAGCAGTTTATCAGGGACAGGGGCGGACACCATATATTTT
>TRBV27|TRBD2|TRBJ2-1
CASSLISGRARSNEQFF
TGTGCCAGCAGTTTAATTAGCGGGAGGGCCCGGTCCAATGAGCAGTTCTTC
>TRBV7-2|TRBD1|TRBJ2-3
CASRPTGGGVGTDTQYF
TGTGCCAGCAGGCCGACAGGGGGTGGAGTCGGCACAGATACGCAGTATTTT
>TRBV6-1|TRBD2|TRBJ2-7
CASRRLAVIYEQYF
TGTGCCAGCAGGCGCCTAGCGGTGATCTACGAGCAGTACTTC